Each of the 28 T cell receptor beta chains below was sequenced from the same sample in a study of blood T cell repertoires in COVID-19. TCRdb's table, derived via immunoSEQ multiplex PCR, lists solely in-frame clones and lacks some. Counted here are fewer than 500,000 clones, more than 85% occurring once; the ten biggest clones make up roughly 4%. Sequenced material: peripheral blood. The receptor set was obtained from a woman aged 25-40 years with acute or convalescent COVID-19.

V gene TRBV4-2 combines with J gene TRBJ2-5; 9 bases line up with TRBD2. The CDR3 has 16 residues. Germline V gives CDR1 LGHNA, CDR2 YNFKEQ. Trimming removed 2 bases from V and 5 bases from J; junction bases left unmatched: 9. CDR3 DNA sequence: TGTGCCAGCAGCCAACGGGCGGGGGGGCATTGGGAGACCCAGTACTTC. Residues: CASSQRAGGHWETQYF.

This chain links TRBV11-2 with TRBJ2-7, with 14 bases lining up with TRBD2. In germline, CDR1 is SGHAT, CDR2 FQNNGV. The CDR3 contains 15 residues. The trim removed 5 bases at V and 3 bases at J, leaving 3 bases unmatched. This chain's CDR3 is CASSGLAGGFYEQYF. CDR3 DNA sequence: TGTGCCAGCAGCGGACTAGCGGGGGGATTCTACGAGCAGTACTTC.

The chain combines TRBV2 with TRBJ1-1; 8 bases agree with TRBD1. The CDR3 contains 14 residues. Per germline, CDR1 SNHLY and CDR2 FYNNEI. Trimming cost V 4 bases and J 1 base; bases outside gene matches: 2. The CDR3 bases are TGTGCCAGCAGTGCACAGGGGGGGAACACTGAAGCTTTCTTT. This translates into CASSAQGGNTEAFF.

This chain joins TRBV9 and TRBJ2-5; 10 bases are shared with TRBD2. Unmatched junction bases numbered 11, after V lost 0 bases and J lost 0 bases. Germline V CDR1 and CDR2: SGDLS, YYNGEE. The CDR3 runs 19 residues. The CDR3 reads CASSVGLAGASGYQETQYF. In DNA form, the CDR3 reads TGTGCCAGCAGCGTAGGGCTAGCGGGGGCCTCAGGGTACCAAGAGACCCAGTACTTC.

This clone was seen just once. The chain employs TRBV9 and TRBJ1-2, with a weak D call TRBD1 (5 bases). CDR1 and CDR2 from the germline V gene are SGDLS and YYNGEE. With 0 bases removed from V and 8 bases from J, the gap between germline ends came to 14 bases. This CDR3 has 14 amino acids. In DNA, the CDR3 is TGTGCCAGCAGCGTAGGGATCGCAGGGTACGGCTACACCTTC. Translation gives CASSVGIAGYGYTF.

The chain couples TRBV6-5 to TRBJ1-2; 7 bases fit TRBD1. The CDR3 runs 15 residues. Germline assignment: CDR1 MNHEY and CDR2 SVGAGI. V was clipped by 5 bases and J by 4 bases; unmatched bases: 10. The CDR3 reads CASSPGGGRSYGYTF. The CDR3 region has the DNA TGTGCCAGCAGTCCAGGAGGGGGCCGCAGCTATGGCTACACCTTC.

This chain links TRBV27 with TRBJ2-7, with 12 bases that match TRBD1. Germline lookup yields CDR1 MNHEY and CDR2 SMNVEV (reference sequence). This CDR3 has 15 residues. With 6 bases clipped from V and 6 bases from J, the junction kept 9 bases outside the gene matches. CDR3 bases: TGTGCCAGCAGCTTCTCCGGGACAGGGGGCGGCGAGCAGTACTTC. Translating gives CASSFSGTGGGEQYF.

This clone was detected only a few times. The chain is built from TRBV4-1 and TRBJ2-5; no clear D gene. Germline CDR1 is MGHRA and CDR2 is YSYEKL. CDR3 size: 15 residues. The V gene lost 1 base and the J gene lost 1 base, with 10 bases spanning the gap. CDR3 DNA sequence: TGCGCCAGCAGCCAAGGCTACCGATTCCAAGAGACCCAGTACTTC. Its translation is CASSQGYRFQETQYF.

This rearrangement joins TRBV3-1 (or the pseudogene TRBV3-2) to TRBJ2-5; 9 nucleotides align to TRBD2. CDR3 size: 18 residues. With V trimmed by 4 bases and J by 2 bases, 14 bases remained unmatched. Germline V gene data show CDR1 as LGHDT and CDR2 as YNNKEL (reference sequence). The CDR3 region has the DNA TGTGCCAGCAGCCGGAACCTGGGGCGGGGGGGCCGTCAAGAGACCCAGTACTTC. Translating it yields CASSRNLGRGGRQETQYF.

This chain connects TRBV6-4 to TRBJ1-1; D is possibly TRBD1 (6 bases). The CDR3 sequence is 15 residues long. Trimming shortened V by 5 bases and J by 5 bases, and 18 bases separated the two germline ends. Germline V gene lookup returns CDR1 MRHNA and CDR2 SNTAGT. The CDR3: CASSLITGSRTEAFF. DNA for the CDR3: TGTGCCAGCAGTCTGATTACAGGGAGTCGGACTGAAGCTTTCTTT.

This chain links TRBV5-1 with TRBJ1-2; 7 nucleotides agree with TRBD1. This CDR3 is 13 amino acids long. With 1 base clipped from V and 6 bases from J, the junction kept 3 bases outside the gene matches. Germline-derived CDR1 and CDR2 are SGHRS and YFSETQ. The DNA for the CDR3 is TGCGCCAGCAGCTTGAATGACAGGGATGGCTACACCTTC. Translated: CASSLNDRDGYTF.

This clone was seen once. V is TRBV15 and J is TRBJ2-5; 12 bases fit TRBD2. Germline assignment: CDR1 LNHNV and CDR2 YYDKDF (reference sequence). This CDR3 region has 16 residues. V dropped 1 base and J dropped 5; count of bases not matched to a gene: 5. This CDR3 is CATSRVKGLAGETQYF. DNA for the CDR3: TGTGCCACCAGCAGAGTTAAAGGACTAGCGGGGGAGACCCAGTACTTC.

The chain recombines TRBV4-1 with TRBJ2-5; D uncertain. The V gene lost 1 base and the J gene lost 2 bases, with 14 bases spanning the gap. This CDR3 contains 16 residues. The germline V gene has CDR1 MGHRA and CDR2 YSYEKL. The DNA for the CDR3 is TGCGCCAGCAGCCAAGTCCAGGTGGGCCATCAAGAGACCCAGTACTTC. Translation gives CASSQVQVGHQETQYF.

V and J are TRBV5-4 and TRBJ2-1; 7 nucleotides match TRBD1. Germline V gene lookup returns CDR1 SGHNT and CDR2 YYREEE (reference sequence). CDR3 length: 15 amino acids. V lost 4 bases to trimming and J lost 1 base; unmatched junction nucleotides: 5. CDR3 nucleotides: TGTGCCAGCAGCAGTGACAGGGCTTCCTACAATGAGCAGTTCTTC. As protein: CASSSDRASYNEQFF.

The CDR3 protein is CASSLARGGEANEQFF. CDR3 sequence (DNA): TGTGCCAGCAGCTTAGCGCGGGGGGGAGAGGCCAATGAGCAGTTCTTC. The rearrangement uses TRBV7-6 and TRBJ2-1; TRBD2 matches at 9 bases. Germline CDR1 is SGHVS and CDR2 is FNYEAQ. The CDR3 sequence is 16 residues long. The trim removed 0 bases at V and 6 bases at J, leaving 6 bases unmatched.

This chain links TRBV7-9 with TRBJ2-5; TRBD1 is a possible D gene (6 bases). V lost 0 bases and J 5 bases, leaving 7 bases between the germline ends. Germline assignment: CDR1 SEHNR and CDR2 FQNEAQ (reference sequence). This CDR3 has 13 amino acids. CDR3 residues: CASSLAQGETQYF. In DNA form, the CDR3 reads TGTGCCAGCAGCTTAGCTCAGGGGGAGACCCAGTACTTC.

The chain is built from TRBV27 and TRBJ2-7; TRBD1 matches 8 bases. The CDR3 spans 11 residues. Germline V lookup: CDR1 MNHEY, CDR2 SMNVEV (reference sequence). V trimming: 9 bases; J trimming: 7 bases; junction bases outside the gene matches: 5. CDR3 amino acids: CASRTGLEQYF. Here the CDR3 DNA reads TGTGCCAGTCGGACAGGGCTAGAGCAGTACTTC.

This chain's CDR3 is CSASRGRGYTF. CDR3 nucleotide sequence: TGCAGTGCTTCCAGGGGTCGTGGCTACACCTTC. J is TRBJ1-2 and V is TRBV20-1; D may be TRBD1 (6 bases). The V gene's germline CDR1 is DFQATT and CDR2 SNEGSKA (reference sequence). CDR3 size: 11 residues. V lost 5 bases and J lost 7, with 11 bases in between.

This rearrangement joins TRBV10-3 to TRBJ1-3; D is uncertain. The CDR3 extends over 15 amino acids. V was trimmed by 2 bases and J by 2 bases, leaving 10 bases between them. Germline V CDR1 and CDR2: ENHRY, SYGVKD. The CDR3 is CAISEGTGAGNTIYF. CDR3 DNA: TGTGCCATCAGTGAGGGCACGGGAGCTGGAAACACCATATATTTT.

CDR3 in amino acids: CASSLAGFRLNTEAFF. The CDR3 DNA reads as TGTGCCAGCAGTTTAGCGGGATTCCGGCTGAACACTGAAGCTTTCTTT. V usage is TRBV28 and J usage is TRBJ1-1; no firm D call. The CDR3 has 16 residues. Germline-derived CDR1 and CDR2 are MDHEN and SYDVKM. The ends were cut back, 2 bases at V and 0 bases at J, with 13 bases in the middle.

The chain's CDR3 is CASRGGLAGARTQYF. The DNA of the CDR3 is TGTGCCAGCAGGGGGGGACTAGCGGGGGCTAGGACGCAGTATTTT. The V gene is TRBV6-5, the J gene TRBJ2-3, with 14 positions matching TRBD2. The CDR3 covers 15 residues. V was pared by 6 bases and J by 9 bases, with 8 bases of the junction left unmatched. Germline V gene lookup returns CDR1 MNHEY and CDR2 SVGAGI.

The V gene is TRBV7-8, the J gene TRBJ1-1; the D is unclear. Per the germline V gene, CDR1 is SGHVS and CDR2 is FQNEAQ. V dropped 6 bases and J dropped 1 base, with 9 bases sitting between them. This CDR3 is 13 amino acids long. CDR3 sequence (DNA): TGTGCCAGCAGTCCCCAGAAGAACACTGAAGCTTTCTTT. Amino acids: CASSPQKNTEAFF.

The rearrangement joins TRBV19 to TRBJ2-1, with D possibly matching TRBD2 (5 bases). The germline V gene has CDR1 LNHDA and CDR2 SQIVND (reference sequence). The length of the CDR3 is 13 residues. V dropped 5 bases and J dropped 3 bases, with 8 bases sitting between them. CDR3 sequence reads: CASSFGGYNEQFF. The DNA for the CDR3 is TGTGCCAGTAGTTTCGGAGGCTACAATGAGCAGTTCTTC.

The chain couples TRBV19 to TRBJ1-2, with D tentatively TRBD1 (6 bases). V was pared by 5 bases and J by 4 bases, with 17 bases between. The CDR3 runs to 15 residues. The germline gives CDR1 LNHDA, CDR2 SQIVND (reference sequence). In DNA form, the CDR3 reads TGTGCCAGTAGTTCAAACAGGGTTGGTGGCTATGGCTACACCTTC. It yields the protein CASSSNRVGGYGYTF.

The V gene is TRBV2, the J gene TRBJ1-5, with 9 bases identical to TRBD1. V dropped 6 bases and J dropped 2; count of bases not matched to a gene: 5. The V gene's germline CDR1 is SNHLY and CDR2 FYNNEI. The length of the CDR3 is 15 residues. CDR3 residues: CASRLGTGRNQPQHF. The CDR3 DNA is TGTGCCAGCAGGCTCGGGACAGGGCGCAATCAGCCCCAGCATTTT.

This sequence joins TRBV9 and TRBJ1-2; 8 bases are shared with TRBD1. The ends lost 3 bases at V and 4 bases at J; junction bases unmatched: 8. Germline CDR1 and CDR2: SGDLS and YYNGEE. CDR3 length: 15 amino acids. The CDR3 spells CASSADRGPPYGYTF. The CDR3 DNA reads as TGTGCCAGCAGCGCCGACAGGGGCCCACCCTATGGCTACACCTTC.

This CDR3 is CASSLITPISEQFF. DNA of the CDR3: TGTGCCAGCAGCTTAATCACCCCTATTAGTGAGCAGTTCTTC. The rearrangement links TRBV7-2 to TRBJ2-1; no clear D. CDR3 length: 14 amino acids. From germline, CDR1 is SGHTA and CDR2 FQGNSA. V lost 2 bases and J lost 9, with 14 bases in between. Supplemented by reference TRBV7-2 and TRBJ2-1, the full variable domain reads GAGVSQSPSNKVTEKGKDVELRCDPISGHTALYWYRQSLGQGLEFLIYFQGNSAPDKSGLPSDRFSAERTGGSVSTLTIQRTQQEDSAVYLCASSLITPISEQFFGPGTRLTVL.

This chain uses TRBV7-3 with TRBJ1-6, with D possibly TRBD1 on 5 matching bases. The V and J ends lost 1 base and 9 bases respectively, with 10 bases between them. Germline V gives CDR1 SGHTA, CDR2 FQGTGA. The CDR3 consists of 14 residues. The CDR3 loop is CASSLKTGVSPLHF. The CDR3 DNA reads TGTGCCAGCAGCTTAAAAACGGGGGTTTCACCCCTCCACTTT.